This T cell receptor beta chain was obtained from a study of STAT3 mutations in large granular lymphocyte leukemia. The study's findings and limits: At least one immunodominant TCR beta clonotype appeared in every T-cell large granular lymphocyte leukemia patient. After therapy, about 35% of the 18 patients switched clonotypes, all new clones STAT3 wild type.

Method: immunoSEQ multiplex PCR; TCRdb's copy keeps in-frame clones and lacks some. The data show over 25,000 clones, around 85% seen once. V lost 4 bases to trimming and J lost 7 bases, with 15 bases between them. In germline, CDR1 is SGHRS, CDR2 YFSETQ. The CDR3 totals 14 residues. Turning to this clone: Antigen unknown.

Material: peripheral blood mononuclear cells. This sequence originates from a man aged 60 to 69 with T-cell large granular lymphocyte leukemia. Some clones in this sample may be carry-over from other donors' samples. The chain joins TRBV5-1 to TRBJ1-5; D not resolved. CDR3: CASSPGVSEQPQHF. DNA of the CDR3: TGCGCCAGCAGCCCCGGGGTTTCAGAACAGCCCCAGCATTTT.